One and the same sample provided the 30 T cell receptor beta chains below, sequenced in a study of blood T cell repertoires in COVID-19. Some clones are missing from TCRdb's copy, which holds only in-frame ones; the method was immunoSEQ multiplex PCR. The data contain about 78,000 clones, more than 75% of them singletons. Material: peripheral blood. All receptors derive from a woman aged 55-69 years with acute or convalescent COVID-19.

The chain joins TRBV5-3 to TRBJ2-1, with 10 bases matching TRBD2. TRBV5-3 is noted as an ORF with a role that remains uncertain. Unmatched junction bases numbered 12, after V lost 3 bases and J lost 3 bases. The CDR3 has 18 residues. CDR3: CARSSQSRGLADYNEQFF. CDR3 nucleotide sequence: TGTGCCAGAAGCTCCCAATCGCGCGGACTAGCGGACTACAATGAGCAGTTCTTC.

The rearrangement uses TRBV2 and TRBJ1-2; 7 positions match TRBD1. CDR1 and CDR2 from the germline V gene are SNHLY and FYNNEI. The CDR3 is 13 residues long. Trimming took 4 bases from V and 3 from J; bases not matched to a gene: 2. CDR3 protein: CASSGDSYYGYTF. As DNA, the CDR3 is TGTGCCAGCAGTGGGGACAGCTACTATGGCTACACCTTC.

This clone occurred once. The chain links TRBV3-1 (or the pseudogene TRBV3-2) to TRBJ1-1; possible D gene TRBD1, 5 bases. With 4 bases removed from V and 4 bases from J, the gap between germline ends came to 10 bases. The CDR3 totals 13 residues. Germline CDR1 is LGHDT and CDR2 is YNNKEL (reference sequence). CDR3 in DNA: TGTGCCAGCAGCCTCCTCGGGGGCACTGAAGCTTTCTTT. This encodes CASSLLGGTEAFF.

J is TRBJ2-7 and V is TRBV15; TRBD1 matches 7 bases. This CDR3 has 15 residues. Germline V CDR1 and CDR2: LNHNV, YYDKDF (reference sequence). V dropped 2 bases and J dropped 5; count of bases not matched to a gene: 9. CDR3 sequence: CATSRPPQGENEQYF. The CDR3 DNA sequence: TGTGCCACCAGCAGACCGCCTCAGGGGGAAAACGAGCAGTACTTC.

The rearrangement links TRBV6-5 to TRBJ1-1; the D gene is possibly TRBD1 (5 bases). CDR3 length equals 13 residues. The V gene's germline CDR1 is MNHEY and CDR2 SVGAGI. With 8 bases removed from V and 0 bases from J, the gap between germline ends came to 10 bases. The CDR3 spells CASGGTMNTEAFF. The CDR3 DNA sequence: TGTGCCAGCGGCGGGACGATGAACACTGAAGCTTTCTTT.

In this sample, this clone turned up once. This rearrangement joins TRBV12-5 to TRBJ2-3; TRBD2 agrees at 10 bases. V shed 5 bases, J shed 0 bases, and the junction held 5 bases outside the gene matches. The germline CDR1 and CDR2 sequences are LGHNT and FRNRAP. The CDR3 has 16 residues. The CDR3 protein is CASGVSGRLSTDTQYF. The CDR3 nucleotides are TGTGCTAGTGGTGTTAGCGGGAGGCTGAGCACAGATACGCAGTATTTT.

V gene TRBV4-2 combines with J gene TRBJ2-5; 11 positions agree with TRBD2. With V trimmed by 1 base and J by 4 bases, 2 bases remained unmatched. Germline loops: CDR1 LGHNA, CDR2 YNFKEQ. This CDR3 contains 15 residues. CDR3 DNA sequence: TGTGCCAGCAGCCAAGTAGCGGGAGGGAGAGAGACCCAGTACTTC. It yields the protein CASSQVAGGRETQYF.

The sample holds a few counts of this clone. The chain links TRBV15 to TRBJ1-1; D is undetermined. Between the trimmed V and J ends, which lost 0 bases and 0 bases, there was a span of 8 bases. The CDR3 is made up of 15 amino acids. Germline CDR1 is LNHNV and CDR2 is YYDKDF (reference sequence). CDR3: CATSRDRTLNTEAFF. The CDR3 bases are TGTGCCACCAGCAGAGACCGAACACTGAACACTGAAGCTTTCTTT.

This clone was picked up a small number of times. V usage is TRBV7-6 and J usage is TRBJ2-7; D might be TRBD2 (6 bases). Trimming left V 5 bases short and J 3 bases short, with 11 bases between. Germline V gene sequence: CDR1 SGHVS, CDR2 FNYEAQ. This CDR3 spans 13 amino acids. CDR3 residues: CASSAGPNYEQYF. CDR3 coding DNA: TGTGCCAGCAGCGCGGGACCCAACTACGAGCAGTACTTC.

The chain has TRBV5-6 and TRBJ2-7; D is unresolved. Germline-derived CDR1 and CDR2 are SGHDT and YYEEEE. There are 13 residues in the CDR3. Between the trimmed V and J ends, which lost 0 bases and 9 bases, there was a span of 13 bases. The CDR3 coding sequence is TGTGCCAGCAGCTTGGATCTGGGTCGGGTGCAGTACTTC. This encodes CASSLDLGRVQYF.

The chain is built from TRBV21-1 and TRBJ1-2; whether TRBD1, the table's D call, matches the DNA was not checked. TRBV21-1 counts as a pseudogene. This CDR3 is built from 12 residues. CDR3 in amino acids: CASSKVQGGYTF. CDR3 nucleotides: TGTGCCAGCAGCAAAGTACAGGGCGGCTACACCTTC.

This clone was seen just once. The chain recombines TRBV6-1 with TRBJ1-1, with no clear D. This CDR3 is 12 amino acids long. Between the trimmed V and J ends, which lost 0 bases and 8 bases, there was a span of 7 bases. Germline CDR1 is MNHNS and CDR2 is SASEGT. The CDR3, as DNA: TGTGCCAGCAGTGAAGCCCCACTCGAAGCTTTCTTT. It codes for CASSEAPLEAFF.

This chain links TRBV18 with TRBJ1-1; perhaps TRBD1 as D (6 bases). The CDR3 is 16 amino acids. V lost 0 bases and J 1 base, leaving 12 bases between the germline ends. In germline, CDR1 is KGHSH, CDR2 LQKENI. CDR3: CASSPPSRGQNTEAFF. CDR3 nucleotides: TGTGCCAGCTCACCACCGAGCAGGGGTCAGAACACTGAAGCTTTCTTT. Complete variable domain (other parts from reference TRBV18 and TRBJ1-1): NAGVMQNPRHLVRRRGQEARLRCSPMKGHSHVYWYRQLPEEGLKFMVYLQKENIIDESGMPKERFSAEFPKEGPSILRIQQVVRGDSAAYFCASSPPSRGQNTEAFFGQGTRLTVV.

This rearrangement joins TRBV28 to TRBJ1-5, with TRBD1 matching over 9 bases. The germline gives CDR1 MDHEN, CDR2 SYDVKM. Trimming removed 7 bases from V and 3 bases from J; junction bases left unmatched: 7. The CDR3 has 15 amino acids. The CDR3 DNA reads as TGTGCCAGCAATCCACAGGGGGCATACAATCAGCCCCAGCATTTT. This codes for CASNPQGAYNQPQHF. The full variable domain, its missing parts supplied by reference TRBV28 and TRBJ1-5, is DVKVTQSSRYLVKRTGEKVFLECVQDMDHENMFWYRQDPGLGLRLIYFSYDVKMKEKGDIPEGYSVSREKKERFSLILESASTNQTSMYLCASNPQGAYNQPQHFGDGTRLSIL.

V and J are TRBV4-3 and TRBJ1-2, with TRBD1 matching over 10 bases. V shed 4 bases and J 4 bases; nucleotides not matched to a gene: 6. From germline, CDR1 is LGHNA and CDR2 YSLEER. CDR3 length: 15 residues. Written as DNA, the CDR3 is TGCGCCAGCAGCCCGGACAGGGGGGATCCCTATGGCTACACCTTC. Residues: CASSPDRGDPYGYTF.

This clone was found a few times. In DNA form, the CDR3 reads TGTGCCAGCAGCACCGGGACTAGCGACTCATGGGGGGAGCTGTTTTTT. Protein product: CASSTGTSDSWGELFF. The chain carries TRBV9 and TRBJ2-2; 10 nucleotides line up with TRBD2. The germline V gene encodes CDR1 SGDLS and CDR2 YYNGEE. This CDR3 is 16 amino acids long. Trimming cost V 4 bases and J 8 bases; bases outside gene matches: 11.

The DNA for the CDR3 is TGTGCCAGCAGCTTAGGCAGGGAATCCCACGAGCAGTACTTC. It is translated as CASSLGRESHEQYF. The chain joins TRBV5-4 to TRBJ2-7, with D perhaps TRBD1 (5 bases). V dropped 2 bases and J dropped 5 bases, with 14 bases sitting between them. The CDR3 length is 14 residues. Germline V CDR1 and CDR2: SGHNT, YYREEE (reference sequence).

The chain carries TRBV29-1 and TRBJ2-1; possible D gene TRBD2, 5 bases. CDR1 is SQVTM, CDR2 ANQGSEA, per germline. Trimming pared 3 bases from V and 7 bases from J, leaving 16 bases between. The CDR3 loop spans 14 amino acids. The CDR3 DNA follows: TGCAGCGTTGATAAACTAGAAAGTATGAATGAGCAGTTCTTC. This sequence encodes CSVDKLESMNEQFF.

The V gene is TRBV19, the J gene TRBJ2-7; D gene unclear. V was pared by 2 bases and J by 0 bases, with 11 bases between. Germline CDR1 is LNHDA and CDR2 is SQIVND (reference sequence). This CDR3 is 15 amino acids long. CDR3 region: CASSISSASSYEQYF. In nucleotides, the CDR3 is TGTGCCAGTAGTATAAGTTCCGCTAGCTCCTACGAGCAGTACTTC.

This clone was seen once. This chain uses TRBV7-8 with TRBJ2-4; 7 bases are a match to TRBD1. V trimming: 0 bases; J trimming: 0 bases; junction bases outside the gene matches: 5. Germline V lookup: CDR1 SGHVS, CDR2 FQNEAQ. The CDR3 sequence is 17 residues long. CDR3 sequence (DNA): TGTGCCAGCAGCTTAGCGTTCAGGGGGAAAGCCAAAAACATTCAGTACTTC. This codes for CASSLAFRGKAKNIQYF.

The genes are TRBV5-1 and TRBJ2-7, with 10 bases that match TRBD2. This CDR3 is built from 15 residues. Germline V gene data show CDR1 as SGHRS and CDR2 as YFSETQ. V lost 3 bases to trimming and J lost 6 bases; unmatched junction nucleotides: 9. The chain's CDR3 is CASSYLPGLATEQYF. Written as DNA, the CDR3 is TGCGCCAGCAGCTACCTCCCGGGACTAGCGACCGAGCAGTACTTC.

The genes are TRBV7-2 and TRBJ2-2; the D gene is possibly TRBD1 (5 bases). In germline, CDR1 is SGHTA, CDR2 FQGNSA. The CDR3 extends over 16 amino acids. With 7 bases removed from V and 0 bases from J, the gap between germline ends came to 15 bases. In nucleotides, the CDR3 is TGTGCCAGCACCCTAAGGGGTCTTTCGAACACCGGGGAGCTGTTTTTT. Its protein product is CASTLRGLSNTGELFF.

The rearrangement links TRBV20-1 to TRBJ1-1; 8 bases align to TRBD1. The CDR3 covers 14 residues. The V gene's germline CDR1 is DFQATT and CDR2 SNEGSKA (reference sequence). The trim removed 3 bases at V and 3 bases at J, leaving 6 bases unmatched. CDR3 coding DNA: TGCAGTGCTAGTCAGGGGGCTAGGGACACTGAAGCTTTCTTT. Encoded protein: CSASQGARDTEAFF.

This clone occurred once. This chain's CDR3 is CASSKDRTYNEQFF. In nucleotides, the CDR3 is TGTGCCAGCAGCAAGGACAGGACCTACAATGAGCAGTTCTTC. This chain links TRBV3-1 (or the pseudogene TRBV3-2) with TRBJ2-1; the match to TRBD1 covers 7 bases. After removal of 5 bases from V and 2 bases from J, the junction contained 3 bases not matched to a gene. Germline V lookup: CDR1 LGHDT, CDR2 YNNKEL (reference sequence). This CDR3 has 14 residues.

This clone was counted a few times. This chain connects TRBV12-5 to TRBJ1-2, with 9 nucleotides matching TRBD1. The CDR3 has 14 residues. CDR1 LGHNT and CDR2 FRNRAP come from the germline V gene. V shed 1 base and J 10 bases; nucleotides not matched to a gene: 7. DNA of the CDR3: TGTGCTAGTGGTTTGGACAGGGGGCGAATGTACTACACCTTC. Protein: CASGLDRGRMYYTF.

The chain has TRBV29-1 and TRBJ2-1, with 8 bases fitting TRBD2. V lost 0 bases and J lost 8; bases outside the gene matches: 6. The CDR3 contains 14 residues. Germline values: CDR1 SQVTM, CDR2 ANQGSEA. CDR3 sequence: CSVEDRGLVDEQFF. CDR3 nucleotide sequence: TGCAGCGTTGAAGATCGGGGACTAGTGGATGAGCAGTTCTTC.

V gene TRBV19 combines with J gene TRBJ2-7; 8 nucleotides align to TRBD2. V lost 0 bases to trimming and J lost 6 bases; unmatched junction nucleotides: 10. The CDR3 covers 16 residues. Per germline, CDR1 LNHDA and CDR2 SQIVND (reference sequence). The DNA of the CDR3 is TGTGCCAGTAGTATAGACACGAGCGGGGGATACTCCGAGCAGTACTTC. The encoded protein is CASSIDTSGGYSEQYF. Together with reference TRBV19 and TRBJ2-7, the CDR3 gives the full variable domain: DGGITQSPKYLFRKEGQNVTLSCEQNLNHDAMYWYRQDPGQGLRLIYYSQIVNDFQKGDIAEGYSVSREKKESFPLTVTSAQKNPTAFYLCASSIDTSGGYSEQYFGPGTRLTVT.

The genes are TRBV2 and TRBJ1-4, with D unresolved. The germline V and J ends were trimmed by 7 bases and 6 bases, with 12 bases remaining between them. Germline V CDR1 and CDR2: SNHLY, FYNNEI. The CDR3 covers 13 residues. The CDR3: CASTGVRDEKLFF. CDR3 in DNA: TGTGCCAGCACTGGTGTGAGGGATGAAAAACTGTTTTTT.

This sequence joins TRBV7-3 and TRBJ2-3, with D perhaps matching TRBD1 (5 bases). CDR3 length: 14 amino acids. Deletions cut 4 bases from V and 10 bases from J, with 18 bases between. Germline CDR1 is SGHTA and CDR2 is FQGTGA. In nucleotides, the CDR3 is TGTGCCAGCAGCTCTGGGGCACTACTAACGCCGCAGTATTTT. This gives the protein CASSSGALLTPQYF.

This chain uses TRBV6-4 with TRBJ1-2; D may be TRBD1 (5 bases). Looked up from germline, CDR1 is MRHNA and CDR2 is SNTAGT. V lost 7 bases and J lost 0, with 15 bases in between. The CDR3 extends over 15 amino acids. CDR3 amino acids: CASTLTAGANYGYTF. In DNA, the CDR3 is TGTGCCAGCACTTTGACAGCAGGTGCTAACTATGGCTACACCTTC.